Detailed here is one TCR beta chain. Its antigen is not identified. This CDR3 is built from 14 residues. In germline, CDR1 is GTSNPN, CDR2 SVGIG (reference sequence). The V end lost 2 bases, the J end lost 6 bases, and 14 bases lay between the germline ends. This entry comes from a study of OX40 agonist ivuxolimab in advanced cancers. Turning to the study itself: Allowance was made for prior anti-PD-1, anti-PD-L1 or anti-CTLA-4 therapy, and about 37% had some.

Study observations and caveats: Determination of antigen specificity was not performed for the expanded peripheral T cells. Clonal expansion by week 6 occurred in CD4+ and CD8+ blood T cells (at 0.1 to 3.0 mg/kg). CD8+ T cells averaged more expanded clones than CD4+.

Data came from immunoSEQ multiplex PCR; TCRdb stores just in-frame clones and leaves some out. The repertoire holds 90,000 or so clones, around 90% seen once, with 1% to 1.3% in the top ten. This clonotype was obtained from an adult with an advanced solid tumor such as melanoma, head and neck, liver or kidney cancer. The starting material was CD4+ or CD8+ T cells sorted from blood, obtained in a trial of the OX40 agonist ivuxolimab. The rearrangement joins TRBV30 to TRBJ1-5; D might be TRBD1 (5 bases). CDR3 loop: CAWSTQGRGQPQHF. Written as DNA, the CDR3 is TGTGCCTGGAGTACCCAGGGTAGAGGTCAGCCCCAGCATTTT.